A selection of T cell receptor beta chains follows, all from one sample in a study of cytomegalovirus exposure and HLA in healthy donors. Data came from immunoSEQ multiplex PCR; TCRdb stores just in-frame clones and leaves some out. Here the sample spans roughly 130,000 clones, around 83% being singletons. The sample taken for sequencing was PBMCs. These receptors all come from a male donor in good health and CMV-seropositive. Both conserved end residues are part of each CDR3. Each record gives: clone size, J gene, V gene, D gene, CDR3 protein, CDR3 DNA. A D gene is named only where the DNA matches it firmly. The size field is filled for only some rows; it gives once, few, many or a size class.

>-|TRBJ2-5|TRBV10-2|-
CASSGYRGETQYF
TGCGCCAGCAGTGGCTACCGCGGAGAGACCCAGTACTTC
>-|TRBJ1-2|TRBV4-2|TRBD1
CASSQTGGGSGYTF
TGTGCCAGCAGCCAAACAGGGGGGGGAAGTGGCTACACCTTC
>-|TRBJ2-7|TRBV19|TRBD2
CASSTSGSPAYEQYF
TGTGCCAGTAGTACTAGCGGGAGTCCCGCCTACGAGCAGTACTTC
>-|TRBJ1-5|TRBV27|-
CASSLLGVSNQPQHF
TGTGCCAGCAGTTTGTTAGGGGTCAGCAATCAGCCCCAGCATTTT
>-|TRBJ2-1|TRBV19|TRBD1
CASSRSYRQGYNEQFF
TGTGCCAGTAGTAGGTCATACCGACAGGGATACAATGAGCAGTTCTTC
>-|TRBJ2-4|TRBV4-1|TRBD2
CASSQDRAGVFLAKNIQYF
TGCGCCAGCAGCCAAGATAGGGCGGGAGTTTTCCTAGCCAAAAACATTCAGTACTTC
>few|TRBJ2-1|TRBV9|TRBD1
CASSYGTERYNEQFF
TGTGCCAGCAGCTACGGGACAGAGAGATACAATGAGCAGTTCTTC
>-|TRBJ2-2|TRBV7-6|TRBD1
CASSSGQGDGELFF
TGTGCCAGCAGCTCGGGACAGGGAGACGGGGAGCTGTTTTTT
>few|TRBJ1-1|TRBV19|-
CASIAGNTEAFF
TGTGCCAGTATCGCGGGGAACACTGAAGCTTTCTTT
>-|TRBJ1-2|TRBV7-9|-
CATTIAGESNF
TGTGCCACCACTATAGCGGGGGAGTCTAACTTC
>-|TRBJ2-3|TRBV7-3|TRBD2
CASSLTVLAGDTDTQYF
TGTGCCAGCAGCTTAACAGTGTTAGCGGGAGACACAGATACGCAGTATTTT
>-|TRBJ2-2|TRBV7-2|TRBD2
CASRRTSGSWANTGELFF
TGTGCCAGCAGAAGGACTAGCGGGAGTTGGGCGAACACCGGGGAGCTGTTTTTT
>-|TRBJ2-3|TRBV6-5|TRBD2
CASSYGGVADTQYF
TGTGCCAGCAGTTACGGGGGGGTGGCAGATACGCAGTATTTT
>-|TRBJ1-5|TRBV6-5|-
CASSETDQPQHF
TGTGCCAGCAGTGAAACAGATCAGCCCCAGCATTTT
>-|TRBJ2-1|TRBV10-2|TRBD2
CASSNWTSGGVYNEQFF
TGCGCCAGCAGCAACTGGACTAGCGGGGGCGTGTACAATGAGCAGTTCTTC
>-|TRBJ1-5|TRBV10-3|-
CAISDTGDVFPQHF
TGTGCCATCAGTGACACAGGCGACGTATTTCCCCAGCATTTT
>few|TRBJ2-7|TRBV4-1|TRBD1
CASSQQGDRRSYEQYF
TGCGCCAGCAGCCAACAGGGGGACAGGAGAAGCTACGAGCAGTACTTC
>-|TRBJ2-4|TRBV5-1|-
CASSRSGLRSLGGQNIQYF
TGCGCCAGCAGCCGATCCGGACTACGCTCCCTGGGGGGACAAAACATTCAGTACTTC
>once|TRBJ2-4|TRBV7-9|TRBD2
CASSLAGGHSIQYF
TGTGCCAGCAGCCTAGCGGGAGGGCATAGCATTCAGTACTTC
>-|TRBJ2-7|TRBV5-1|-
CASSLVQGYEQYF
TGCGCCAGCAGCTTGGTACAGGGATACGAGCAGTACTTC
>-|TRBJ2-7|TRBV7-9|-
CSSSPTSYEQYF
TGTTCCAGCAGCCCTACCTCCTACGAGCAGTACTTC
>-|TRBJ2-7|TRBV9|-
CASSLGHPRDEQYF
TGTGCCAGCAGCCTGGGACATCCCAGAGACGAGCAGTACTTC
>-|TRBJ2-3|TRBV15|-
CATLSRREDTQYF
TGTGCCACCTTGTCTAGGAGGGAAGATACGCAGTATTTT
>once|TRBJ2-5|TRBV27|-
CASSLLGGQETQYF
TGTGCCAGCAGTTTATTGGGGGGGCAGGAGACCCAGTACTTC
>-|TRBJ1-5|TRBV19|-
CASSSGVLSNQPQHF
TGTGCCAGTAGTTCGGGGGTATTGAGCAATCAGCCCCAGCATTTT
>-|TRBJ2-2|TRBV5-6|-
CASSRPYSTGELFF
TGCGCCAGCAGCCGCCCTTACAGCACCGGGGAGCTGTTTTTT
>once|TRBJ2-7|TRBV5-1|TRBD1
CASSLEFWTGPYGEQYF
TGCGCCAGCAGCTTGGAATTTTGGACAGGACCTTACGGGGAGCAGTACTTC
>-|TRBJ2-2|TRBV7-6|TRBD1
CASSLGDRGPNTGELFF
TGTGCCAGCAGCTTAGGGGACAGGGGGCCAAACACCGGGGAGCTGTTTTTT
>once|TRBJ1-4|TRBV2|TRBD1
CASRYRGREKLFF
TGTGCCAGCAGATACAGGGGGCGTGAAAAACTGTTTTTT
>-|TRBJ1-5|TRBV10-3|TRBD1
CAISDRQGSNQPQHF
TGTGCCATCAGTGATAGACAGGGGAGCAATCAGCCCCAGCATTTT
>-|TRBJ2-1|TRBV21-1|-
CASSKRAGLAYNHEQFF
TGTGCCAGCAGCAAAAGGGCTGGACTAGCGTATAACCATGAGCAGTTCTTC
>-|TRBJ2-2|TRBV5-1|-
CASSFPGPGELFF
TGCGCCAGCAGCTTCCCAGGGCCCGGGGAGCTGTTTTTT
>-|TRBJ2-3|TRBV27|-
CASSFSVSSTDTQYF
TGTGCCAGCAGTTTTTCGGTTTCTAGCACAGATACGCAGTATTTT
>-|TRBJ1-2|TRBV14|-
CASSQVGVGYTF
TGTGCCAGCAGCCAAGTAGGGGTTGGCTACACCTTC
>-|TRBJ1-2|TRBV6-1|-
CASSNRDYGYTF
TGTGCCAGCAGCAACAGGGATTATGGCTACACCTTC
>-|TRBJ1-2|TRBV12-5|-
CASGLGRGGGGYTF
TGTGCTAGTGGTTTGGGCCGGGGGGGTGGCGGCTACACCTTC
>-|TRBJ2-7|TRBV2|TRBD1
CASSEAEGQGAYEQYF
TGTGCCAGCAGTGAAGCAGAGGGACAGGGGGCCTACGAGCAGTACTTC
>few|TRBJ2-7|TRBV5-1|-
CASRPGQLRGEQYF
TGCGCCAGCAGACCCGGACAGCTAAGGGGGGAGCAGTACTTC
>-|TRBJ2-2|TRBV2|-
CASSEVGEGELFF
TGTGCCAGCAGTGAAGTCGGAGAGGGGGAGCTGTTTTTT
>-|TRBJ1-3|TRBV6-6|-
CASSYTVSDGNTIYF
TGTGCCAGCAGTTACACGGTATCTGATGGAAACACCATATATTTT
>-|TRBJ1-2|TRBV6-5|-
CASSYQEKHYGYTF
TGTGCCAGCAGTTACCAGGAAAAGCATTATGGCTACACCTTC
>-|TRBJ1-4|TRBV11-2|-
CASSLDVGTRVF
TGTGCCAGCAGCTTAGATGTTGGGACACGGGTTTTT
>-|TRBJ2-1|TRBV4-2|TRBD2
CASSQEAGGSYNEQFF
TGTGCCAGCAGCCAAGAAGCGGGAGGGTCCTACAATGAGCAGTTCTTC
>-|TRBJ1-2|TRBV5-5|TRBD1
CASSTPGQSYGYTF
TGTGCCAGCAGTACACCGGGACAGTCCTATGGCTACACCTTC
>-|TRBJ1-5|TRBV27|-
CASSFSPYNQPQHF
TGTGCCAGCAGTTTTTCCCCCTACAATCAGCCCCAGCATTTT
>-|TRBJ2-5|TRBV5-1|TRBD2
CASSPGLAGDLQETQYF
TGCGCCAGCAGCCCGGGACTAGCGGGGGACCTTCAAGAGACCCAGTACTTC
>few|TRBJ1-6|TRBV13|TRBD1
CASRLTGTANSPLHF
TGTGCCAGCAGATTGACCGGGACAGCGAATTCACCCCTCCACTTT
>-|TRBJ1-6|TRBV6-5|-
CASSYEGTRSPLHF
TGTGCCAGCAGTTACGAGGGGACAAGATCACCCCTCCACTTT
>-|TRBJ2-1|TRBV19|-
CASSRSVSSYNEQFF
TGTGCCAGTAGTCGAAGCGTGAGCTCCTACAATGAGCAGTTCTTC
>-|TRBJ1-6|TRBV11-2|-
CASSLGQGGSPLHF
TGTGCCAGCAGCTTAGGGCAGGGAGGCTCACCCCTCCACTTT
>-|TRBJ2-2|TRBV9|-
CASSVAGANTGELFF
TGTGCCAGCAGCGTAGCCGGGGCGAACACCGGGGAGCTGTTTTTT
>-|TRBJ2-7|TRBV4-1|TRBD1
CASSQGPSDRAGYEQYF
TGCGCCAGCAGCCAAGGCCCTTCCGACAGGGCTGGTTACGAGCAGTACTTC
>few|TRBJ1-2|TRBV6-5|-
CASSYSISGQSYGYTF
TGTGCCAGCAGTTACTCGATTTCAGGGCAGAGCTATGGCTACACCTTC